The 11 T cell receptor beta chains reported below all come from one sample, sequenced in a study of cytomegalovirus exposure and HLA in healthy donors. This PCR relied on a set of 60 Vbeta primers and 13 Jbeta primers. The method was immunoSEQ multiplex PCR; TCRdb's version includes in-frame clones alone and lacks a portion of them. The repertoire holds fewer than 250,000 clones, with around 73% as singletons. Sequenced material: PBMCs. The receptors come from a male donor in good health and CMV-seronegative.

This CDR3 is CAWSVGTQYNEQFF. The CDR3 nucleotides read TGTGCCTGGAGTGTAGGGACACAGTACAATGAGCAGTTCTTC. The chain combines TRBV30 with TRBJ2-1; D might be TRBD1 (6 bases). This CDR3 has 14 residues. Germline CDR1 is GTSNPN and CDR2 is SVGIG (reference sequence). V lost 0 bases and J 4 bases, leaving 10 bases between the germline ends.

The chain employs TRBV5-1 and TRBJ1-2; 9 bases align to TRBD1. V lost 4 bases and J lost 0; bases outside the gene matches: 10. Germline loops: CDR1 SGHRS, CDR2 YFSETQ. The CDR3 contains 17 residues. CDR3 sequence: CASSPGQGGPPNYGYTF. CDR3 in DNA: TGCGCCAGCAGCCCGGGACAGGGAGGCCCTCCTAACTATGGCTACACCTTC.

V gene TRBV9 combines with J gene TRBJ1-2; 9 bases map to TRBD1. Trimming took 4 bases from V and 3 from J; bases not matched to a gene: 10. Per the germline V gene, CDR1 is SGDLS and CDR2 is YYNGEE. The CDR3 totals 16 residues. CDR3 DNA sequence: TGTGCCAGCAGCCCCGAAACAGGGGGCATATACTATGGCTACACCTTC. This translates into CASSPETGGIYYGYTF.

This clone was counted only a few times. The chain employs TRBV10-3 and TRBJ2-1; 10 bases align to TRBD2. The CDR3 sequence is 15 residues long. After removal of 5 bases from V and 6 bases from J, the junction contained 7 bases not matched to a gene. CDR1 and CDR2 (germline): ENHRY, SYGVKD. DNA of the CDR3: TGTGCCATCAGTCCTCAAGCGGGAGGGGGCAATGAGCAGTTCTTC. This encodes CAISPQAGGGNEQFF.

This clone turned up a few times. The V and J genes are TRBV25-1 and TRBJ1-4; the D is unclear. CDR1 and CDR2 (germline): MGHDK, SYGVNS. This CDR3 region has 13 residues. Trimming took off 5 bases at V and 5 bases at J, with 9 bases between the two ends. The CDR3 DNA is TGTGCCAGCAGTTTCACAATCAATGAAAAACTGTTTTTT. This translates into CASSFTINEKLFF.

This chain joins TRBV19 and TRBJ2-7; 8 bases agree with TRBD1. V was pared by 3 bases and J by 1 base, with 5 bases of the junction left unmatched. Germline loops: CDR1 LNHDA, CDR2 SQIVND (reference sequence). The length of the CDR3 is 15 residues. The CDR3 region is CASSIPGGKSYEQYF. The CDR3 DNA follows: TGTGCCAGTAGTATCCCAGGGGGCAAATCCTACGAGCAGTACTTC.

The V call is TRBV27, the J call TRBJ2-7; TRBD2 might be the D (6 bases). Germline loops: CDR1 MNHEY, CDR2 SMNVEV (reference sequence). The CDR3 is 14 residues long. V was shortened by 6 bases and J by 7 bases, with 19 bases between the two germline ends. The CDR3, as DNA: TGTGCCAGCAGCCCGGGACTGGATCTACGGGAGCAGTACTTC. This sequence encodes CASSPGLDLREQYF.

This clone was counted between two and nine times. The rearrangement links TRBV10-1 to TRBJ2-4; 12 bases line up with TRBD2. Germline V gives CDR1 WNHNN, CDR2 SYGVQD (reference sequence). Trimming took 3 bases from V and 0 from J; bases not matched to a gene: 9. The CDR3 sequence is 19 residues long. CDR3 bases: TGCGCCAGCAGTGAATCCCGGCTAGCGGGAGGGGTAGCCAAAAACATTCAGTACTTC. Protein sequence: CASSESRLAGGVAKNIQYF.

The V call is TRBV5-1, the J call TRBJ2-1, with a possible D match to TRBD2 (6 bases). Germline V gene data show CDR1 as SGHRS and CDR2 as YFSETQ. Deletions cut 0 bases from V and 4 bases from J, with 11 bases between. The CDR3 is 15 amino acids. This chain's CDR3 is CASSLDLAQYNEQFF. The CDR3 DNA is TGCGCCAGCAGCTTGGATCTAGCGCAATACAATGAGCAGTTCTTC.

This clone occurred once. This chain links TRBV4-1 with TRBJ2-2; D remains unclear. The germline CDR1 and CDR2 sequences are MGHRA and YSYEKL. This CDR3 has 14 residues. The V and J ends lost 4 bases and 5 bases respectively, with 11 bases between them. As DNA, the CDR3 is TGCGCCAGCAGCCGCGTGTTATGGACCGGGGAGCTGTTTTTT. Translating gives CASSRVLWTGELFF.

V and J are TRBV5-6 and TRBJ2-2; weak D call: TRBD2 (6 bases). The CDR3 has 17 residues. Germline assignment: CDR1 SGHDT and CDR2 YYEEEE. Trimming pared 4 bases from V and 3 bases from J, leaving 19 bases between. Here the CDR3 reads CASSVTLGWEDTGELFF. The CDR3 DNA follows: TGTGCCAGCAGCGTAACTTTAGGGTGGGAGGACACCGGGGAGCTGTTTTTT. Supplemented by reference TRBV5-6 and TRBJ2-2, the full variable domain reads DAGVTQSPTHLIKTRGQQVTLRCSPKSGHDTVSWYQQALGQGPQFIFQYYEEEERQRGNFPDRFSGHQFPNYSSELNVNALLLGDSALYLCASSVTLGWEDTGELFFGEGSRLTVL.